One and the same sample provided the 22 T cell receptor beta chains below, sequenced in a study of blood T cell repertoires in COVID-19. This table comes from immunoSEQ multiplex PCR, and its TCRdb copy is limited to in-frame clones, with some not included. The sample carries tens of thousands of clones, approximately 86% recorded once. Sequencing used peripheral blood. These receptors all stem from a man between 70 and 80 years old with active COVID-19.

The chain uses TRBV6-5 and TRBJ2-7; 7 nucleotides line up with TRBD1. CDR3 length: 14 residues. V lost 2 bases to trimming and J lost 3 bases; unmatched junction nucleotides: 4. Germline assignment: CDR1 MNHEY and CDR2 SVGAGI. The CDR3 region is CASSYNRDSYEQYF. The DNA for the CDR3 is TGTGCCAGCAGTTACAACCGGGACAGCTACGAGCAGTACTTC.

This chain joins TRBV4-3 and TRBJ1-2; D remains unclear. This CDR3 comprises 15 residues. Germline CDR1 is LGHNA and CDR2 is YSLEER. V dropped 0 bases and J dropped 8 bases, with 16 bases sitting between them. CDR3 sequence (DNA): TGCGCCAGCAGCCAAGATAGGTCGGGGTTGGGGGGCTACACCTTC. It is translated as CASSQDRSGLGGYTF.

The chain uses TRBV5-6 and TRBJ2-2; 7 nucleotides agree with TRBD1. Germline CDR1 is SGHDT and CDR2 is YYEEEE. This CDR3 comprises 16 residues. V lost 4 bases to trimming and J lost 0 bases; unmatched junction nucleotides: 6. The CDR3 bases are TGTGCCAGCAGCCCGGGACAGAGACCGAACACCGGGGAGCTGTTTTTT. Translating it yields CASSPGQRPNTGELFF.

This chain joins TRBV18 and TRBJ1-6; D remains unclear. This CDR3 comprises 16 residues. Germline-derived CDR1 and CDR2 are KGHSH and LQKENI. Trimming shortened V by 1 base and J by 0 bases, and 7 bases separated the two germline ends. In nucleotides, the CDR3 is TGTGCCAGCTCACCACGGCAGGACTCCTATAATTCACCCCTCCACTTT. It translates to CASSPRQDSYNSPLHF.

The chain uses TRBV6-2 or TRBV6-3 and TRBJ2-7; the match to TRBD2 covers 7 bases. Germline lookup yields CDR1 MNHEY and CDR2 SVGEGT. J gave up 4 bases and V 4 bases, and 4 bases lay outside the gene matches. The CDR3 loop spans 13 amino acids. CDR3 DNA sequence: TGTGCCAGCAGTTTCGGGGGGAATTACGAGCAGTACTTC. As protein: CASSFGGNYEQYF.

The chain is built from TRBV6-6 and TRBJ1-3; D is unresolved. The V gene's germline CDR1 is MNHNY and CDR2 SVGAGI (reference sequence). The CDR3 totals 16 residues. Trimming stripped 6 bases from V and 0 bases from J, with 15 bases between. The CDR3 sequence is CASSSGLTHSGNTIYF. In DNA, the CDR3 is TGTGCCAGCAGCTCTGGACTTACCCACTCTGGAAACACCATATATTTT.

The chain uses TRBV6-2 or TRBV6-3 and TRBJ2-7; TRBD1 aligns across 8 bases. Germline CDR1 is MNHEY and CDR2 is SVGEGT. This CDR3 contains 15 residues. With V trimmed by 5 bases and J by 2 bases, 8 bases remained unmatched. This CDR3 is CASSRPTGVPYEQYF. The CDR3 DNA reads TGTGCCAGCAGTCGTCCGACAGGGGTTCCCTACGAGCAGTACTTC.

The rearrangement uses TRBV7-9 and TRBJ2-1; D is possibly TRBD2 (7 bases). Germline V gene lookup returns CDR1 SEHNR and CDR2 FQNEAQ (reference sequence). V was trimmed by 5 bases and J by 4 bases, leaving 12 bases between them. CDR3 length: 14 residues. CDR3 amino acids: CASSRAGAYNEQFF. The CDR3 DNA follows: TGTGCCAGCAGCCGTGCGGGGGCTTACAATGAGCAGTTCTTC.

This clone appeared a few times. The chain uses TRBV6-5 and TRBJ1-1; 7 bases match TRBD1. V shed 5 bases and J 8 bases; nucleotides not matched to a gene: 8. The V gene's germline CDR1 is MNHEY and CDR2 SVGAGI. CDR3 length: 13 residues. CDR3 nucleotide sequence: TGTGCCAGCAGTATCCTCGGACAGGTCGAAGCTTTCTTT. This gives the protein CASSILGQVEAFF.

This clone appeared a single time. This chain uses TRBV27 with TRBJ2-2; 10 bases line up with TRBD1. V dropped 3 bases and J dropped 5; count of bases not matched to a gene: 12. The germline V gene encodes CDR1 MNHEY and CDR2 SMNVEV (reference sequence). The CDR3 spans 18 residues. DNA of the CDR3: TGTGCCAGCAGTTTTCGGATCGCGGGACAGGGGTATACCGGGGAGCTGTTTTTT. This translates into CASSFRIAGQGYTGELFF.

The CDR3 nucleotides read TGTGCCAGTAGTATCCCAGGCCGGCCTGAAGCTTTCTTT. Residues: CASSIPGRPEAFF. The chain couples TRBV19 to TRBJ1-1, with D hard to call. Deletions cut 3 bases from V and 6 bases from J, with 11 bases between. The CDR3 sequence is 13 residues long. Germline-derived CDR1 and CDR2 are LNHDA and SQIVND (reference sequence).

This sequence joins TRBV6-4 and TRBJ2-1; D perhaps matches TRBD2 (5 bases). V dropped 3 bases and J dropped 0 bases, with 9 bases sitting between them. The CDR3 consists of 15 residues. From germline, CDR1 is MRHNA and CDR2 SNTAGT. The CDR3 region has the DNA TGTGCCAGCAGTGAACGGGGAAACTCCTACAATGAGCAGTTCTTC. It encodes CASSERGNSYNEQFF.

The genes are TRBV7-6 and TRBJ2-7, with D tentatively TRBD2 (7 bases). Germline V CDR1 and CDR2: SGHVS, FNYEAQ. This CDR3 is built from 16 residues. Trimming left V 4 bases short and J 1 base short, with 17 bases between. Here the CDR3 reads CASSYQRGGLSYEQYF. In DNA form, the CDR3 reads TGTGCCAGCAGCTACCAAAGGGGGGGGTTATCCTACGAGCAGTACTTC.

The gene calls are TRBV4-3 and TRBJ2-1, with TRBD2 matching 13 bases. The trim removed 4 bases at V and 7 bases at J, leaving 4 bases unmatched. The CDR3 totals 15 residues. CDR1 is LGHNA and CDR2 is YSLEER in the germline V gene. The CDR3 loop is CASSLLAGGPNEQFF. CDR3 DNA: TGCGCCAGCAGCCTACTAGCGGGGGGGCCGAATGAGCAGTTCTTC.

This chain joins TRBV18 and TRBJ1-1; the D gene is possibly TRBD1 (6 bases). The CDR3 is made up of 15 amino acids. Germline V gene data show CDR1 as KGHSH and CDR2 as LQKENI. V lost 3 bases to trimming and J lost 1 base, with 12 bases between them. Here the CDR3 reads CASSPAGVTNTEAFF. CDR3 bases: TGTGCCAGCTCACCGGCAGGGGTGACGAACACTGAAGCTTTCTTT.

This clone appeared a single time. The rearrangement links TRBV5-1 to TRBJ2-3; D gene unclear. V was clipped by 0 bases and J by 5 bases, with 7 bases between them. The CDR3 totals 13 residues. CDR1 and CDR2 from the germline V gene are SGHRS and YFSETQ. CDR3 in DNA: TGCGCCAGCAGCTTGGCCCCGGGAGATACGCAGTATTTT. Its translation is CASSLAPGDTQYF.

The genes are TRBV6-2 or TRBV6-3 and TRBJ2-7; D is unclear. CDR1 is MNHEY and CDR2 is SVGEGT in the germline V gene. The V end lost 0 bases, the J end lost 0 bases, and 6 bases lay between the germline ends. The CDR3 totals 14 residues. CDR3 nucleotide sequence: TGTGCCAGCAGTTACTCGGGCACCTCCTACGAGCAGTACTTC. Protein product: CASSYSGTSYEQYF.

The genes are TRBV21-1 and TRBJ2-6; TRBD2, the D gene given by the table, was not confirmed from the DNA. TRBV21-1 is labeled a pseudogene. CDR3 length: 17 amino acids. CDR3 DNA: TGTGCCAGCACCATCGGGGCGGGGGGAGCTGGGGCCAACGTCCTGACTTTC. Its translation: CASTIGAGGAGANVLTF.

This clone was recorded once. The J gene is TRBJ2-7, the V gene TRBV28; D perhaps matches TRBD2 (7 bases). V was shortened by 4 bases and J by 0 bases, with 13 bases between the two germline ends. The length of the CDR3 is 15 residues. Germline V gene data show CDR1 as MDHEN and CDR2 as SYDVKM. The CDR3 DNA sequence: TGTGCCAGCAGTTGGCAGGGGAGGGGCTCCTACGAGCAGTACTTC. Translating it yields CASSWQGRGSYEQYF.

The chain employs TRBV6-2 or TRBV6-3 and TRBJ1-2, with 9 bases lining up with TRBD1. Germline CDR1 and CDR2: MNHEY and SVGEGT. V was pared by 0 bases and J by 7 bases, with 9 bases of the junction left unmatched. The CDR3 is 16 residues long. The CDR3 nucleotides read TGTGCCAGCAGTTACTCGCTGGGACAGGGAGATAGTGGCTACACCTTC. Translation: CASSYSLGQGDSGYTF.

This clone was seen a single time. This chain connects TRBV2 to TRBJ1-3, with TRBD1 matching over 9 bases. Trimming removed 6 bases from V and 1 base from J; junction bases left unmatched: 1. Per the germline V gene, CDR1 is SNHLY and CDR2 is FYNNEI. This CDR3 is built from 14 residues. CDR3 loop: CASRGTGSGNTIYF. CDR3 nucleotide sequence: TGTGCCAGCAGGGGGACAGGGTCTGGAAACACCATATATTTT.

J is TRBJ1-2 and V is TRBV5-1, with D perhaps matching TRBD1 (5 bases). Germline CDR1 reads SGHRS; CDR2 reads YFSETQ. V was cut by 1 base and J by 6 bases, with 10 bases left in between. The CDR3 sequence is 13 residues long. The CDR3 here is CASSLLRVDGYTF. In DNA form, the CDR3 reads TGCGCCAGCAGCTTGCTCAGGGTGGATGGCTACACCTTC.